Below, one T cell receptor (beta chain) is given with its context. The antigen is undetermined. Other DNA sequences from this sample encode an identical CDR3 as well. In the PCR, 60 Vbeta and 13 Jbeta primers were used. The method was immunoSEQ multiplex PCR; TCRdb's version includes in-frame clones alone and lacks a portion of them. The sample shows about 77,000 clones, approximately 75% of them seen only once. The data originate from a study of cytomegalovirus exposure and HLA in healthy donors. Study-wide findings and caveats: Among TCR beta chains, those listed as cytomegalovirus-associated numbered over 150. A later analysis by the authors found several of the most significant clusters apparently linked to common viral pathogens.

With V trimmed by 1 base and J by 5 bases, 0 bases remained unmatched. Germline V lookup: CDR1 SGHNT, CDR2 YENEEA. CDR3 length: 13 amino acids. The sequence was collected from a woman aged 40 to 49 in good health and CMV-seronegative. The chain links TRBV11-3 to TRBJ2-7; 9 bases align to TRBD1. The sequenced sample consisted of PBMCs. The chain's CDR3 is CASSLGQGDEQYF. The CDR3 region has the DNA TGTGCCAGCAGCTTAGGACAGGGGGACGAGCAGTACTTC.